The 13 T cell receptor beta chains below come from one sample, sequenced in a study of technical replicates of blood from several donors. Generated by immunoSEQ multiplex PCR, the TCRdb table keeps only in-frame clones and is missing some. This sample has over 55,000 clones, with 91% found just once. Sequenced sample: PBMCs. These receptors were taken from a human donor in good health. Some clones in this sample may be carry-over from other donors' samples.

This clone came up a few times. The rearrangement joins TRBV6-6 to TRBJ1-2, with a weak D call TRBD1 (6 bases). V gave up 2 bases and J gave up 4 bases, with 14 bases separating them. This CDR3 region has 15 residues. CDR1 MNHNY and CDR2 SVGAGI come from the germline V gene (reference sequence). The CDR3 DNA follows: TGTGCCAGCAGTTACACCACAGGGTTAGGCTATGGCTACACCTTC. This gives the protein CASSYTTGLGYGYTF.

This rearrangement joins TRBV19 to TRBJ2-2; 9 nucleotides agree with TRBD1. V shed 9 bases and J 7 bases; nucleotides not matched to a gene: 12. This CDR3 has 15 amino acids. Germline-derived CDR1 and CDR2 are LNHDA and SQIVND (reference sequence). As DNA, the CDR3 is TGTGCCAGCAGTGGACGGACAGGGGCGGACGGGGAGCTGTTTTTT. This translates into CASSGRTGADGELFF.

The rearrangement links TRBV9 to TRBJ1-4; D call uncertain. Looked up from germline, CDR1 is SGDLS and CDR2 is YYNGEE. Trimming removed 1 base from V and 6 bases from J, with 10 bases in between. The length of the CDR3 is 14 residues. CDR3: CASSVSSGDEKLFF. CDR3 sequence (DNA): TGTGCCAGCAGCGTAAGTTCCGGGGATGAAAAACTGTTTTTT.

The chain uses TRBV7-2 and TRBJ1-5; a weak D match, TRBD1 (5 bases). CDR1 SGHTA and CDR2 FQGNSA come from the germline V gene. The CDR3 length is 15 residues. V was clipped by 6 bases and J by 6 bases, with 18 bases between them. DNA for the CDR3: TGTGCCAGCAGAAAGGGAGGGGTTGATAGTCAGCCCCAGCATTTT. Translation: CASRKGGVDSQPQHF.

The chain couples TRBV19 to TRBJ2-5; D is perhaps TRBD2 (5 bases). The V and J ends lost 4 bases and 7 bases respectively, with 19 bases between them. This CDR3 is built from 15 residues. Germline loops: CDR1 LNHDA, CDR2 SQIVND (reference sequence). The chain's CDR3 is CASSSDYLGRGTQYF. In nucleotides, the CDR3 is TGTGCCAGTAGTAGTGACTACCTTGGGAGAGGGACCCAGTACTTC.

The CDR3 bases are TGTGCCAGCAGCTTTGGGACTAGCGGGACTAGCACAGATACGCAGTATTTT. Translated: CASSFGTSGTSTDTQYF. V is TRBV4-2 and J is TRBJ2-3; TRBD2 matches at 13 bases. The CDR3 runs to 17 residues. Germline loops: CDR1 LGHNA, CDR2 YNFKEQ. V was clipped by 5 bases and J by 0 bases; unmatched bases: 5.

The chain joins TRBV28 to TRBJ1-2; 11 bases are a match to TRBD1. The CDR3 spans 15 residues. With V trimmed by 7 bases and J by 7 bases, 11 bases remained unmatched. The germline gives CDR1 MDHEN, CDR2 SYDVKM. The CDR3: CASTRTGGHSIGYTF. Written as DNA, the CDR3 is TGTGCCAGCACCAGGACAGGGGGCCATTCCATTGGCTACACCTTC.

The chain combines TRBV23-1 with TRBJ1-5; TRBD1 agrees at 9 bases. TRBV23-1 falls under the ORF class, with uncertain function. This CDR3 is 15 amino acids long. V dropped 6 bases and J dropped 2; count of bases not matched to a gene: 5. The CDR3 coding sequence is TGCGCCAGCAGCGCCGGGACAGGGCGCAATCAGCCCCAGCATTTT. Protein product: CASSAGTGRNQPQHF.

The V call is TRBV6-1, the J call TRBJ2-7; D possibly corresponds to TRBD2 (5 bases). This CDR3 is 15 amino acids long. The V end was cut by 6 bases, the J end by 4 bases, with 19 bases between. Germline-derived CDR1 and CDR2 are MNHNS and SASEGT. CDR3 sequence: CASRVGAGGFYEQYF. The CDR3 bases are TGTGCCAGCAGGGTGGGAGCAGGAGGATTTTACGAGCAGTACTTC.

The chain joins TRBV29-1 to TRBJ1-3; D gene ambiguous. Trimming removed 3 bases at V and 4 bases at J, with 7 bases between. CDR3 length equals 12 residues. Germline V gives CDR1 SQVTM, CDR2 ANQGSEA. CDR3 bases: TGCAGCGTTGAGTCGGGAGGAAACACCATATATTTT. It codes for CSVESGGNTIYF.

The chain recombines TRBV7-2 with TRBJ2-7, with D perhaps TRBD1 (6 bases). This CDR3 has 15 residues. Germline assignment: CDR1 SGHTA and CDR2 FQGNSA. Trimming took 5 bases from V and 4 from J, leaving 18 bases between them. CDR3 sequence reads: CASSQTGPTVYEQYF. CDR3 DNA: TGTGCCAGCAGCCAAACAGGGCCCACCGTATACGAGCAGTACTTC. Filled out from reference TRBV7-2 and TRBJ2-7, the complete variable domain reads GAGVSQSPSNKVTEKGKDVELRCDPISGHTALYWYRQSLGQGLEFLIYFQGNSAPDKSGLPSDRFSAERTGGSVSTLTIQRTQQEDSAVYLCASSQTGPTVYEQYFGPGTRLTVT.

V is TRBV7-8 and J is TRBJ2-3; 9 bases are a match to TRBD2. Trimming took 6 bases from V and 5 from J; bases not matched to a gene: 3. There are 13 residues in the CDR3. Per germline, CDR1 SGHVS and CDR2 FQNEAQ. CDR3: CASRTSGKDTQYF. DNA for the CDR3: TGTGCCAGCAGGACTAGCGGCAAAGATACGCAGTATTTT.

CDR3 sequence (DNA): TGTGCCAGCAGTTTGCCTTGGGACCAGGGGGTCGAAAAGACCCAGTACTTC. It specifies CASSLPWDQGVEKTQYF. The chain couples TRBV7-9 to TRBJ2-5; the match to TRBD1 covers 7 bases. The CDR3 totals 17 residues. The germline V gene encodes CDR1 SEHNR and CDR2 FQNEAQ (reference sequence). Germline trimming cut 6 bases from V and 6 bases from J; bases unmatched to any gene: 19.